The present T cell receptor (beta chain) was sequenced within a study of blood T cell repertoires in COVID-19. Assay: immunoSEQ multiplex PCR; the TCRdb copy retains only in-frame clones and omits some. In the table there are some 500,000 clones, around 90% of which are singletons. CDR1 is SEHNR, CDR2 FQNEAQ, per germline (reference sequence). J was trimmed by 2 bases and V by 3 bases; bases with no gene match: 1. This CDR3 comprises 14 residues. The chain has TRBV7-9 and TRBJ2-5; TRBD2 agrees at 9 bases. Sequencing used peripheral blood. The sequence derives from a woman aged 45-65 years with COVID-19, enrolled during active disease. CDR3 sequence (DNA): TGTGCCAGCAGCTTGCTAGCGGGGCAAGAGACCCAGTACTTC. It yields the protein CASSLLAGQETQYF.